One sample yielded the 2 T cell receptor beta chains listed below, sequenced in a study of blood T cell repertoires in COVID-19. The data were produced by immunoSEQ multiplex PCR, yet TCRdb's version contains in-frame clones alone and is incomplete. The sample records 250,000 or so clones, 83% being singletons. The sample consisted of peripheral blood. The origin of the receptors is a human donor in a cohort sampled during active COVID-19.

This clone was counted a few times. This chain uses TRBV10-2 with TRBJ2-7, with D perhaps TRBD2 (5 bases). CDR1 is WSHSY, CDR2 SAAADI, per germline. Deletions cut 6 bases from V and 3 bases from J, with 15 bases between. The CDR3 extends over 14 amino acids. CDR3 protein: CASRDTGSGYEQYF. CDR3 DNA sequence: TGCGCCAGCAGAGACACGGGATCCGGCTACGAGCAGTACTTC.

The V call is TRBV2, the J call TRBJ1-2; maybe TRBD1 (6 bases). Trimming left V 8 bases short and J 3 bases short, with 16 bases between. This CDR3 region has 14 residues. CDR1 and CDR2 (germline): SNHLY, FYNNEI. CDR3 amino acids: CASRSGRGYYGYTF. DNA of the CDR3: TGTGCCAGCCGGTCCGGCAGGGGATACTATGGCTACACCTTC.